These 15 T cell receptor beta chains were all obtained from the same sample, sequenced in a study of cytomegalovirus exposure and HLA in healthy donors. Primers: 60 Vbeta forward and 13 Jbeta reverse. TCRdb keeps only in-frame clones here, not all; method: immunoSEQ multiplex PCR. The data hold 180,000 or so clones, with 78% observed a single time. Material for sequencing was PBMCs. These receptors came from a female donor in good health and CMV-seronegative.

The chain has TRBV5-4 and TRBJ2-5; possibly TRBD2 for D (6 bases). V gave up 0 bases and J gave up 0 bases, with 9 bases separating them. There are 15 residues in the CDR3. Looked up from germline, CDR1 is SGHNT and CDR2 is YYREEE (reference sequence). The CDR3 sequence is CASSLVGGYQETQYF. The CDR3 DNA follows: TGTGCCAGCAGCTTGGTGGGGGGTTACCAAGAGACCCAGTACTTC.

This clone appeared a few times. The junction departs from the called germline gene at one end, perhaps through a read error. The gene calls are TRBV7-9 and TRBJ2-5, with 8 positions matching TRBD2. The CDR3 consists of 16 residues. CDR1 and CDR2 from the germline V gene are SEHNR and FQNEAQ (reference sequence). The CDR3 loop is CSSSLALGGGQETQYF. DNA of the CDR3: TGTTCCAGCAGCTTAGCGCTCGGGGGGGGGCAAGAGACCCAGTACTTC.

This clone was seen at least ten times. The chain employs TRBV20-1 and TRBJ1-1; unclear D gene. CDR3 length: 11 amino acids. Germline V gene sequence: CDR1 DFQATT, CDR2 SNEGSKA (reference sequence). With 1 base removed from V and 4 bases from J, the gap between germline ends came to 4 bases. For the CDR3, the DNA is TGCAGTGCTAGAGCATCCACTGAAGCTTTCTTT. As protein: CSARASTEAFF.

The chain carries TRBV6-5 and TRBJ2-1, with TRBD2 identical over 9 bases. CDR3 length: 15 amino acids. The V gene end was trimmed by 6 bases and the J gene end by 4 bases; junction bases not matched to a gene: 7. Per germline, CDR1 MNHEY and CDR2 SVGAGI. CDR3 nucleotide sequence: TGTGCCAGCAGCCCCTCAGCGGGGGGTTACAATGAGCAGTTCTTC. It translates to CASSPSAGGYNEQFF.

This clone was recorded only once. The chain employs TRBV9 and TRBJ2-1; 11 nucleotides line up with TRBD2. The germline CDR1 and CDR2 sequences are SGDLS and YYNGEE. V was clipped by 0 bases and J by 4 bases; unmatched bases: 15. The CDR3 length is 20 residues. In DNA form, the CDR3 reads TGTGCCAGCAGCGTAGCTACGAAGGCTAGCGGGGGGCCGGGTTACAATGAGCAGTTCTTC. Amino acids: CASSVATKASGGPGYNEQFF.

V and J are TRBV2 and TRBJ2-6; TRBD1 is a possible D gene (5 bases). The germline V gene has CDR1 SNHLY and CDR2 FYNNEI. Trimming shortened V by 7 bases and J by 2 bases, and 9 bases separated the two germline ends. The length of the CDR3 is 14 residues. In DNA, the CDR3 is TGTGCCAGCATCGACAGAGCTGGGGCCAACGTCCTGACTTTC. Its translation is CASIDRAGANVLTF.

This chain joins TRBV5-1 and TRBJ2-7; 7 bases are shared with TRBD1. Looked up from germline, CDR1 is SGHRS and CDR2 is YFSETQ. The length of the CDR3 is 13 residues. V gave up 5 bases and J gave up 2 bases; unmatched junction bases: 4. CDR3 DNA sequence: TGCGCCAGCAGTTGGGACAGAACCTACGAGCAGTACTTC. This sequence encodes CASSWDRTYEQYF.

The J gene is TRBJ2-7, the V gene TRBV11-3; 8 bases are a match to TRBD1. The germline gives CDR1 SGHNT, CDR2 YENEEA. Trimming took 5 bases from V and 4 from J; bases not matched to a gene: 16. This CDR3 comprises 17 residues. The CDR3 nucleotides read TGTGCCAGCAGCGGGGAGGTGGAAAGGACAGGGCTTTACGAGCAGTACTTC. Its translation is CASSGEVERTGLYEQYF.

The chain employs TRBV15 and TRBJ2-7, with TRBD2 identical over 8 bases. This CDR3 has 15 residues. V was pared by 0 bases and J by 6 bases, with 7 bases of the junction left unmatched. Germline V gives CDR1 LNHNV, CDR2 YYDKDF (reference sequence). CDR3: CATSRDLQREFEQYF. The CDR3 coding sequence is TGTGCCACCAGCAGAGATCTCCAGCGGGAGTTCGAGCAGTACTTC.

The chain couples TRBV7-6 to TRBJ2-1, with 7 bases fitting TRBD2. Germline V gives CDR1 SGHVS, CDR2 FNYEAQ. J gave up 7 bases and V 3 bases, and 6 bases lay outside the gene matches. The CDR3 sequence is 14 residues long. DNA for the CDR3: TGTGCCAGCAGCTTGGGAGGGCCTTGGAATGAGCAGTTCTTC. Its protein is CASSLGGPWNEQFF.

This sequence joins TRBV5-4 and TRBJ1-4; weak D call: TRBD1 (5 bases). Looked up from germline, CDR1 is SGHNT and CDR2 is YYREEE (reference sequence). Deletions cut 2 bases from V and 8 bases from J, with 16 bases between. The CDR3 spans 15 residues. In nucleotides, the CDR3 is TGTGCCAGCAGCTTCGGTGGTGGGGGGGAGGAAAAACTGTTTTTT. This gives the protein CASSFGGGGEEKLFF.

V gene TRBV27 combines with J gene TRBJ2-7, with D hard to call. The germline V and J ends were trimmed by 2 bases and 6 bases, with 8 bases remaining between them. Germline CDR1 and CDR2: MNHEY and SMNVEV (reference sequence). The CDR3 is 12 residues long. This chain's CDR3 is CASSLISGEQYF. For the CDR3, the DNA is TGTGCCAGCAGTTTAATTTCCGGCGAGCAGTACTTC.

The chain carries TRBV4-1 and TRBJ2-7, with TRBD2 matching over 11 bases. After removal of 5 bases from V and 3 bases from J, the junction contained 6 bases not matched to a gene. CDR1 is MGHRA, CDR2 YSYEKL, per germline. The CDR3 is 15 residues long. CDR3 loop: CASSETSGSLYEQYF. In nucleotides, the CDR3 is TGCGCCAGCAGCGAAACTAGCGGGAGCCTCTACGAGCAGTACTTC.

This clone was seen just once. For the CDR3, the DNA is TGTGCCAGCAGCTTAGGGAGGGAAAATCAGCCCCAGCATTTT. Protein sequence: CASSLGRENQPQHF. This chain uses TRBV7-6 with TRBJ1-5; unclear D gene. This CDR3 is 14 amino acids long. V was shortened by 1 base and J by 4 bases, with 8 bases between the two germline ends. Germline-derived CDR1 and CDR2 are SGHVS and FNYEAQ.

V and J are TRBV18 and TRBJ2-2, with 8 nucleotides matching TRBD1. The CDR3 consists of 14 residues. After removal of 6 bases from V and 3 bases from J, the junction contained 3 bases not matched to a gene. Germline loops: CDR1 KGHSH, CDR2 LQKENI. This chain's CDR3 is CASSRDRHTGELFF. In nucleotides, the CDR3 is TGTGCCAGCTCCCGGGACAGGCACACCGGGGAGCTGTTTTTT.